This T cell receptor (beta chain) was observed in a study of OX40 agonist ivuxolimab in advanced cancers. Study in general: Aged roughly 23 to 90 with a mean of 60 years, they were almost 85% male.

Study-wide results and caveats: On average, CD8+ T cells had more expanded clones than CD4+.

The method was immunoSEQ multiplex PCR; TCRdb's version includes in-frame clones alone and lacks a portion of them. This sample carries tens of thousands of clones, around 80% of them seen once, and the ten largest clones take roughly 32%. As regards this clone: Its target is unknown.

The germline V gene encodes CDR1 SGHNT and CDR2 YYREEE (reference sequence). The CDR3 spans 16 residues. V was shortened by 0 bases and J by 2 bases, with 14 bases between the two germline ends. This specimen consisted of CD4+ or CD8+ T cells sorted from blood, obtained in a trial of the OX40 agonist ivuxolimab. The rearrangement joins TRBV5-4 to TRBJ1-1, with D possibly TRBD1 on 5 matching bases. The TCR comes from an adult with an advanced solid tumor such as melanoma, head and neck, liver or kidney cancer. The chain's CDR3 is CASSLGGPGDNTEAFF. CDR3 nucleotides: TGTGCCAGCAGCTTGGGAGGGCCGGGGGATAACACTGAAGCTTTCTTT.